A single sample gave rise to the 16 T cell receptor beta chains below, sequenced in a study of blood T cell repertoires in COVID-19. Profiled with immunoSEQ multiplex PCR; TCRdb holds only in-frame clones, not every one. Of about 16,000 clones in the sample, around 86% were seen once. The sample consisted of peripheral blood. All receptors derive from a human donor in a cohort sampled during active COVID-19.

The chain has TRBV7-9 and TRBJ1-4; the match to TRBD1 covers 8 bases. The CDR3 runs to 15 residues. From germline, CDR1 is SEHNR and CDR2 FQNEAQ (reference sequence). Trimming took 1 base from V and 7 from J; bases not matched to a gene: 5. The CDR3 here is CASSLVTGGGEKLFF. In nucleotides, the CDR3 is TGTGCCAGCAGCTTAGTTACAGGGGGAGGTGAAAAACTGTTTTTT.

This clone occurred once. The chain is built from TRBV3-1 (or the pseudogene TRBV3-2) and TRBJ2-1; tentative D call: TRBD2 (5 bases). Per the germline V gene, CDR1 is LGHDT and CDR2 is YNNKEL (reference sequence). V lost 6 bases to trimming and J lost 3 bases, with 18 bases between them. The CDR3 contains 16 residues. The CDR3 loop is CASRLSAGLGYNEQFF. In DNA form, the CDR3 reads TGTGCCAGCAGACTAAGCGCCGGACTCGGCTACAATGAGCAGTTCTTC.

This chain connects TRBV6-2 or TRBV6-3 to TRBJ2-5, with D perhaps TRBD1 (6 bases). The V gene's germline CDR1 is MNHEY and CDR2 SVGEGT. The CDR3 has 16 amino acids. V lost 2 bases and J lost 2, with 15 bases in between. The DNA for the CDR3 is TGTGCCAGCAGTTACAACGTACAGGGACGTCAAGAGACCCAGTACTTC. Protein product: CASSYNVQGRQETQYF.

The rearrangement joins TRBV20-1 to TRBJ1-2; 7 nucleotides agree with TRBD1. Germline-derived CDR1 and CDR2 are DFQATT and SNEGSKA (reference sequence). This CDR3 is 11 amino acids long. Trimming at V came to 6 bases and at J to 8 bases, leaving 6 bases not matched to a gene. Written as DNA, the CDR3 is TGCAGTGCGAACAGGGGTGGCGGCTACACCTTC. It encodes CSANRGGGYTF.

The DNA of the CDR3 is TGTGCCAGCAGCCAAGGGCGGGGACCCAACTATGGCTACACCTTC. Translation: CASSQGRGPNYGYTF. V and J are TRBV14 and TRBJ1-2; perhaps TRBD1 as D (5 bases). CDR1 SGHDN and CDR2 FVKESK come from the germline V gene. The CDR3 has 15 residues. V was clipped by 1 base and J by 2 bases, with 11 bases between them.

On this clone: Other DNA sequences within the sample encode an identical CDR3. The chain couples TRBV5-4 to TRBJ2-7, with 8 bases matching TRBD2. CDR1 SGHNT and CDR2 YYREEE come from the germline V gene (reference sequence). After removal of 4 bases from V and 1 base from J, the junction contained 4 bases not matched to a gene. The CDR3 spans 14 residues. In DNA, the CDR3 is TGTGCCAGCAGCAAAACTAGCGGATCCTACGAGCAGTACTTC. Translation gives CASSKTSGSYEQYF. Together with reference TRBV5-4 and TRBJ2-7, the CDR3 gives the full variable domain: ETGVTQSPTHLIKTRGQQVTLRCSSQSGHNTVSWYQQALGQGPQFIFQYYREEENGRGNFPPRFSGLQFPNYSSELNVNALELDDSALYLCASSKTSGSYEQYFGPGTRLTVT.

This chain's CDR3 is CASSKGRFTEAFF. In DNA, the CDR3 is TGTGCCAGCAGCAAGGGGCGATTCACTGAAGCTTTCTTT. The chain has TRBV7-3 and TRBJ1-1; D is possibly TRBD1 (5 bases). Trimming took off 5 bases at V and 4 bases at J, with 11 bases between the two ends. CDR1 is SGHTA and CDR2 is FQGTGA in the germline V gene. CDR3 size: 13 residues.

This clone was counted a single time. The chain links TRBV7-6 to TRBJ1-4, with 11 bases fitting TRBD1. The CDR3 covers 14 residues. The ends lost 5 bases at V and 8 bases at J; junction bases unmatched: 4. Germline V gives CDR1 SGHVS, CDR2 FNYEAQ. For the CDR3, the DNA is TGTGCCAGCAGCCTGGGACAGGGGGACGAAAAACTGTTTTTT. This codes for CASSLGQGDEKLFF.

The CDR3 spells CASSLVGTGWRELFF. The CDR3 region has the DNA TGTGCCAGCAGCTTGGTTGGGACAGGGTGGCGGGAACTGTTTTTT. The chain couples TRBV5-6 to TRBJ1-4; 9 bases are shared with TRBD1. The J segment lost 12 bases and the V segment lost 0 bases, leaving 9 bases of the junction unmatched. Germline assignment: CDR1 SGHDT and CDR2 YYEEEE. The CDR3 contains 15 residues.

The chain combines TRBV6-2 or TRBV6-3 with TRBJ1-2, with TRBD1 identical over 7 bases. The germline V gene encodes CDR1 MNHEY and CDR2 SVGEGT. The CDR3 covers 16 residues. After removal of 2 bases from V and 4 bases from J, the junction contained 10 bases not matched to a gene. The CDR3 is CASSYPGTDRLYGYTF. CDR3 nucleotides: TGTGCCAGCAGTTACCCCGGGACGGACAGGCTCTATGGCTACACCTTC.

This clone was counted a single time. V is TRBV7-8 and J is TRBJ2-7, with 8 bases that match TRBD1. Germline V CDR1 and CDR2: SGHVS, FQNEAQ. The CDR3 has 15 amino acids. The V gene end was trimmed by 2 bases and the J gene end by 6 bases; junction bases not matched to a gene: 9. This CDR3 is CASSLSGTGSSEQYF. CDR3 nucleotides: TGTGCCAGCAGCTTATCGGGGACAGGTTCTTCCGAGCAGTACTTC.

V and J are TRBV3-1 (or the pseudogene TRBV3-2) and TRBJ2-7; no clear D. The V and J ends lost 3 bases and 4 bases respectively, with 13 bases between them. The germline CDR1 and CDR2 sequences are LGHDT and YNNKEL (reference sequence). The CDR3 is 14 amino acids. CDR3 loop: CASSQRPLLYEQYF. CDR3 DNA: TGTGCCAGCAGCCAGAGGCCCCTCCTATACGAGCAGTACTTC.

In its sample, this clone was seen once. This chain uses TRBV2 with TRBJ2-7; 7 nucleotides match TRBD1. J lost 0 bases, V lost 6 bases, and 5 bases had no gene match. The germline CDR1 and CDR2 sequences are SNHLY and FYNNEI. The CDR3 extends over 14 amino acids. The DNA for the CDR3 is TGTGCCAGCAGCGAGACAGGGTTCTCCTACGAGCAGTACTTC. Its translation: CASSETGFSYEQYF.

The chain links TRBV7-3 to TRBJ2-5, with TRBD2 identical over 7 bases. The trim removed 3 bases at V and 3 bases at J, leaving 7 bases unmatched. Germline V gene lookup returns CDR1 SGHTA and CDR2 FQGTGA. The CDR3 has 15 residues. The CDR3 DNA follows: TGTGCCAGCAGCTTGGGGCGGGGAGGGGAAGAGACCCAGTACTTC. It encodes CASSLGRGGEETQYF.

This sequence joins TRBV11-1 and TRBJ2-7, with D unclear. The length of the CDR3 is 14 residues. V shed 2 bases and J shed 0 bases, with 8 bases lying between them. CDR1 and CDR2 (germline): SGHAT, FQDESV (reference sequence). Here the CDR3 reads CASSLKYNSYEQYF. CDR3 nucleotides: TGTGCCAGCAGCTTAAAGTACAACTCCTACGAGCAGTACTTC.

V usage is TRBV12-3 or TRBV12-4 and J usage is TRBJ1-6; D not resolved. The CDR3 runs to 12 residues. V lost 3 bases to trimming and J lost 8 bases, with 5 bases between them. The CDR3: CASSFGDSPLHF. The CDR3 DNA sequence: TGTGCCAGCAGTTTTGGAGATTCACCCCTCCACTTT.